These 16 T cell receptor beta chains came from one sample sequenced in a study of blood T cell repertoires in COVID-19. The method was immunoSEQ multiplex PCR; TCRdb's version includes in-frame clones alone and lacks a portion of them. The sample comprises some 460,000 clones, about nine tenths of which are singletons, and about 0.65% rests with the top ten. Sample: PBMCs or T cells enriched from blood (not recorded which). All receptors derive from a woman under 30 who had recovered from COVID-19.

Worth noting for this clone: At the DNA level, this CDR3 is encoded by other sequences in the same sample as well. The CDR3 coding sequence is TGTGCCAGCAGTGAATATTCACTGACAGATACGCAGTATTTT. Protein sequence: CASSEYSLTDTQYF. The rearrangement links TRBV25-1 to TRBJ2-3, with unresolved D. Trimming shortened V by 0 bases and J by 3 bases, and 7 bases separated the two germline ends. This CDR3 is built from 14 residues. In germline, CDR1 is MGHDK, CDR2 SYGVNS.

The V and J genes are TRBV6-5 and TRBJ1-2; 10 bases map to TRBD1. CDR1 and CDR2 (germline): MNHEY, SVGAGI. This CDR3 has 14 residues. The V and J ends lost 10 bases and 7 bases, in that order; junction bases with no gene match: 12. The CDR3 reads CAIQIGDRGGGYTF. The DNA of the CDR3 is TGTGCCATCCAGATAGGGGACAGGGGAGGTGGCTACACCTTC.

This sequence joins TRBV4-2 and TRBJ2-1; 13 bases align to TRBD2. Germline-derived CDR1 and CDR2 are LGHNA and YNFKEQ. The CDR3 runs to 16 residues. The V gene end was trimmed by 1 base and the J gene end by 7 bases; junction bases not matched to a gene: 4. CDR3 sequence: CASSQAGLAGENEQFF. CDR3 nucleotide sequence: TGTGCCAGCAGCCAAGCCGGACTAGCGGGGGAAAATGAGCAGTTCTTC.

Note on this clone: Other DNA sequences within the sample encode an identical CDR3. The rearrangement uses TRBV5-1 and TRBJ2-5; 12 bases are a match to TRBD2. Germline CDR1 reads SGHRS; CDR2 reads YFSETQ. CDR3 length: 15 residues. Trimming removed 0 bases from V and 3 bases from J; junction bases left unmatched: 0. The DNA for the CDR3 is TGCGCCAGCAGCTTGGGACTAGCGGGAGAAGAGACCCAGTACTTC. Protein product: CASSLGLAGEETQYF. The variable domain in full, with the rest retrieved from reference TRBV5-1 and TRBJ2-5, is KAGVTQTPRYLIKTRGQQVTLSCSPISGHRSVSWYQQTPGQGLQFLFEYFSETQRNKGNFPGRFSGRQFSNSRSEMNVSTLELGDSALYLCASSLGLAGEETQYFGPGTRLLVL.

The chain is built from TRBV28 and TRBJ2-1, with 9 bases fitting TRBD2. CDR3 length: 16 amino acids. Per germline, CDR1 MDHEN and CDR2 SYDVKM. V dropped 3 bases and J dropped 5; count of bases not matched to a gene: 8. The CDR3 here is CASSLLGLAGDNEQFF. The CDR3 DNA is TGTGCCAGCAGTTTGTTGGGACTAGCCGGGGACAATGAGCAGTTCTTC.

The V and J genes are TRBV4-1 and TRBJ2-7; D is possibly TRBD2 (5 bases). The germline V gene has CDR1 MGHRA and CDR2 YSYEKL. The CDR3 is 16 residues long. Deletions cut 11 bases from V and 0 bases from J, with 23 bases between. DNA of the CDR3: TGCGCCTCTGCCCAGCACGGGGAGTTGAACTCCTACGAGCAGTACTTC. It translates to CASAQHGELNSYEQYF.

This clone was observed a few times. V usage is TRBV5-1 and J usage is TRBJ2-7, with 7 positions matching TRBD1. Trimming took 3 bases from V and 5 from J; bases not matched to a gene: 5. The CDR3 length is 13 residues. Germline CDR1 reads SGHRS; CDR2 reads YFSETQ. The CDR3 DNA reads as TGCGCCAGCAGCTCCGACAGGGTACACGAGCAGTACTTC. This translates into CASSSDRVHEQYF.

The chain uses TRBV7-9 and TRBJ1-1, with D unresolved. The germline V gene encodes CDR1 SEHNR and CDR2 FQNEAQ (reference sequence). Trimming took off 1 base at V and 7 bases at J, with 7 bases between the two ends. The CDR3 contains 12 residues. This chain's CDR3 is CASSLGEDEAFF. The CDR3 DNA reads TGTGCCAGCAGCTTAGGAGAAGATGAAGCTTTCTTT. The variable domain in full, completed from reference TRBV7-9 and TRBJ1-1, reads DTGVSQNPRHKITKRGQNVTFRCDPISEHNRLYWYRQTLGQGPEFLTYFQNEAQLEKSRLLSDRFSAERPKGSFSTLEIQRTEQGDSAMYLCASSLGEDEAFFGQGTRLTVV.

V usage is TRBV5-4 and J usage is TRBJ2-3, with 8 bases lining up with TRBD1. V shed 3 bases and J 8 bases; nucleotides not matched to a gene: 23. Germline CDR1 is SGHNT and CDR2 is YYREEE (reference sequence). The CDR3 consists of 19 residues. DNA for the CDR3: TGTGCCAGCAGCTCGTACACTGGAGACAGGGGCGCCTCGCGGGGTACGCAGTATTTT. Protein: CASSSYTGDRGASRGTQYF.

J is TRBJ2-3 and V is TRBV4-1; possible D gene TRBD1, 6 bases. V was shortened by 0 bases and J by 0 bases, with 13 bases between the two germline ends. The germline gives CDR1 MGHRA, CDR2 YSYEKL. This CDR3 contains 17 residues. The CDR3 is CASSQDISRGSTDTQYF. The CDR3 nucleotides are TGCGCCAGCAGCCAAGATATATCCAGGGGTAGCACAGATACGCAGTATTTT.

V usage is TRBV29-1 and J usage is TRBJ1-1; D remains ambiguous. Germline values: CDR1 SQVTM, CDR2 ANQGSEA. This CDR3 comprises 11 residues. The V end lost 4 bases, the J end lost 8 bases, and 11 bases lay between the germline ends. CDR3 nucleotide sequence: TGCAGCGTTGGTGGACTAAGAGAAGCTTTCTTT. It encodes CSVGGLREAFF.

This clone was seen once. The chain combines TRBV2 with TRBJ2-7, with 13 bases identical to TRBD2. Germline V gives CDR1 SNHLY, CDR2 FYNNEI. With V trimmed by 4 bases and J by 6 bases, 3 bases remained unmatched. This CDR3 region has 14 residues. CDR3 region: CASSGLAGGTEQYF. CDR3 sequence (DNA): TGTGCCAGCAGTGGACTAGCGGGGGGTACCGAGCAGTACTTC.

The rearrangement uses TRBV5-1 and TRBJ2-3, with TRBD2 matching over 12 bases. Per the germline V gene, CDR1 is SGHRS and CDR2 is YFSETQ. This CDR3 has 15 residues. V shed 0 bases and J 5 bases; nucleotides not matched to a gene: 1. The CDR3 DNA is TGCGCCAGCAGCTTGGTGGGACTAGCGGGAGATACGCAGTATTTT. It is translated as CASSLVGLAGDTQYF.

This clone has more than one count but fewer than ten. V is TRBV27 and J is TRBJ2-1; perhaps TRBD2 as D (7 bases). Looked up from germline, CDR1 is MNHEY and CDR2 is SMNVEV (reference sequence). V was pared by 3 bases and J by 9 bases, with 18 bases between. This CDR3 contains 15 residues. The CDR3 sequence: CASSFSWGGLGEQFF. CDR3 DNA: TGTGCCAGCAGTTTTTCGTGGGGGGGCCTTGGTGAGCAGTTCTTC.

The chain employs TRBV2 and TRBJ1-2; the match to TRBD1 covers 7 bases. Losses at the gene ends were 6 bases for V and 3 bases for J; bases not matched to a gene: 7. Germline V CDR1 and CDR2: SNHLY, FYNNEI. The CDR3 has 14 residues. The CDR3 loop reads CASSRRDRDYGYTF. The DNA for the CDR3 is TGTGCCAGCAGCCGACGGGACAGAGACTATGGCTACACCTTC. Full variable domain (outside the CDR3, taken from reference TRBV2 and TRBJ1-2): EPEVTQTPSHQVTQMGQEVILRCVPISNHLYFYWYRQILGQKVEFLVSFYNNEISEKSEIFDDQFSVERPDGSNFTLKIRSTKLEDSAMYFCASSRRDRDYGYTFGSGTRLTVV.

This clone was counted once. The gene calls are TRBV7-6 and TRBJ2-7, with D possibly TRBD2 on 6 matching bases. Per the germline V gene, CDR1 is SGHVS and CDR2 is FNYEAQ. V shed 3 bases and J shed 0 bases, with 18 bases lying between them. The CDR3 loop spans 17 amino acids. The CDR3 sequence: CASSFRPGVESSYEQYF. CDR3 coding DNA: TGTGCCAGCAGCTTCCGGCCGGGGGTGGAAAGCTCCTACGAGCAGTACTTC.